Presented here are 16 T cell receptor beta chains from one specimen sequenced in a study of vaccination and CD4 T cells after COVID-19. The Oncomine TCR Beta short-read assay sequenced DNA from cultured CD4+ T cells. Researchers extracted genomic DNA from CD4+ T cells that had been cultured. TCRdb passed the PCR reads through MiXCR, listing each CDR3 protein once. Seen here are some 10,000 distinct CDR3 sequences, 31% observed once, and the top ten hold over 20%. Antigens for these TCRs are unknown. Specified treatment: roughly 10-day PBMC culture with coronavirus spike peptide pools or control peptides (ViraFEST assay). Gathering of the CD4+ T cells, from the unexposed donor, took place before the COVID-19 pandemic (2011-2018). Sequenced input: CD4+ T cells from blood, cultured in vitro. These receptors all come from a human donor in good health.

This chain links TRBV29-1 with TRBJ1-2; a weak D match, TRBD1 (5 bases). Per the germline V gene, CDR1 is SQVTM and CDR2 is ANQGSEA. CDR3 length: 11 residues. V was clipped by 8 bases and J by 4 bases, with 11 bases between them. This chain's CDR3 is CSFGTSYGYTF. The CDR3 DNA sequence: TGCAGCTTCGGGACGTCCTATGGCTACACCTTC.

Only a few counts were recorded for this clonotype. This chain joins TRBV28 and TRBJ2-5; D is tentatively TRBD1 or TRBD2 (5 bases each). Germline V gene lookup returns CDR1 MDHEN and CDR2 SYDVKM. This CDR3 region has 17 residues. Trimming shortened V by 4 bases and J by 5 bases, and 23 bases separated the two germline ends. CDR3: CASSSIFTSAKGETQYF. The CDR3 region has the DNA TGTGCCAGCAGTTCCATCTTTACTAGTGCCAAGGGGGAGACCCAGTACTTC. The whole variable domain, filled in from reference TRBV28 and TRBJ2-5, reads DVKVTQSSRYLVKRTGEKVFLECVQDMDHENMFWYRQDPGLGLRLIYFSYDVKMKEKGDIPEGYSVSREKKERFSLILESASTNQTSMYLCASSSIFTSAKGETQYFGPGTRLLVL.

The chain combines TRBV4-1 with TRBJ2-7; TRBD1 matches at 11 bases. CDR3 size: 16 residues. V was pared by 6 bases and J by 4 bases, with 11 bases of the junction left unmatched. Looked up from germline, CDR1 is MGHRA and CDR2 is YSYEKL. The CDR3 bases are TGCGCCAGCAGTCAAACCCCGGGACAGGGGGTTTACGAGCAGTACTTC. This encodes CASSQTPGQGVYEQYF.

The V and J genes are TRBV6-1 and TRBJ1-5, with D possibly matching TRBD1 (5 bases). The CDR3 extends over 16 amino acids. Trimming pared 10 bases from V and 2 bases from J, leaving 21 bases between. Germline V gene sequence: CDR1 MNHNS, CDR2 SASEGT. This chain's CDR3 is CATLPSGGSGNQPQHF. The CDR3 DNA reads TGTGCCACACTCCCATCGGGGGGTTCCGGCAATCAGCCCCAGCATTTT.

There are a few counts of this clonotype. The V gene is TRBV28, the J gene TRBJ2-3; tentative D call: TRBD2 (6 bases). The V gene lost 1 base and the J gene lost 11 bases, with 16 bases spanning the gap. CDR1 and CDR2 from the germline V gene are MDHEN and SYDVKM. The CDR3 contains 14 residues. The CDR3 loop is CASSLSGDRREQYF. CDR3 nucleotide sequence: TGTGCCAGCAGTTTATCGGGAGATAGGAGGGAGCAGTATTTT.

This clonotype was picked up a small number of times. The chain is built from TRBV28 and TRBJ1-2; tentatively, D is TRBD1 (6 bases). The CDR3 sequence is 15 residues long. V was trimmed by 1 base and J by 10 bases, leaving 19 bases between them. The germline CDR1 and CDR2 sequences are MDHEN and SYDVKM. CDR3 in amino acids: CASSLFHTTGPIYTF. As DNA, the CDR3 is TGTGCCAGCAGTTTATTTCATACGACAGGTCCGATCTACACCTTC.

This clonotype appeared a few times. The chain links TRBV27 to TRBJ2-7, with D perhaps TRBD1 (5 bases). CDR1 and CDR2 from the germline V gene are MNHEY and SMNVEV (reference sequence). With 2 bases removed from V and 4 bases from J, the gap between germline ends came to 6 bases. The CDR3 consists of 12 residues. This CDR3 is CASSLQGYEQYF. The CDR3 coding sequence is TGTGCCAGCAGTTTACAGGGTTACGAGCAGTACTTC.

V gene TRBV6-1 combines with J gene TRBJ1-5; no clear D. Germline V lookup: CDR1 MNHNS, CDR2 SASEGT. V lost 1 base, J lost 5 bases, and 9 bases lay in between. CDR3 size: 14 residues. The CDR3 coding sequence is TGTGCCAGCAGTGAAGGGACCCCCTATCAGCCCCAGCATTTT. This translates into CASSEGTPYQPQHF.

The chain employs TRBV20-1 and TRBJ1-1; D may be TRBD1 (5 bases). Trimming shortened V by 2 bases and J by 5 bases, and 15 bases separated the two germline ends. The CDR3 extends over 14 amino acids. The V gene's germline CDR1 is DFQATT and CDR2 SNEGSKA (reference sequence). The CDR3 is CSARPGFSGTEAFF. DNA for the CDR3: TGCAGTGCTAGACCAGGGTTTTCAGGGACTGAAGCTTTCTTT.

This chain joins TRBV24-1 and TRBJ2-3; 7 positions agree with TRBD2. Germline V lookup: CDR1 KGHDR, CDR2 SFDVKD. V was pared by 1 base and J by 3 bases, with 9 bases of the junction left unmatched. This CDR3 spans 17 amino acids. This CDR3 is CATSDFWAGAGTDTQYF. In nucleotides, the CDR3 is TGTGCCACCAGTGATTTTTGGGCGGGAGCGGGAACAGATACGCAGTATTTT.

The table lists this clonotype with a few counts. The CDR3 region is CSARDPLLSSNSNQPQHF. The CDR3 DNA reads as TGCAGTGCTAGAGACCCCCTCTTATCGAGCAATAGCAATCAGCCCCAGCATTTT. The V gene is TRBV20-1, the J gene TRBJ1-5; D remains ambiguous. This CDR3 has 18 amino acids. Trimming removed 0 bases at V and 0 bases at J, with 18 bases between. CDR1 and CDR2 (germline): DFQATT, SNEGSKA (reference sequence).

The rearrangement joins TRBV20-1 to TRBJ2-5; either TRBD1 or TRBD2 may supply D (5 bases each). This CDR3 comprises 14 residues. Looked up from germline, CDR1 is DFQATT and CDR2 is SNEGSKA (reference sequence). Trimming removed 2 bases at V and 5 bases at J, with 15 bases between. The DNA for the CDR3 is TGCAGTGCTAGAAACCCATGGGGGTTGGAGACCCAGTACTTC. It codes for CSARNPWGLETQYF.

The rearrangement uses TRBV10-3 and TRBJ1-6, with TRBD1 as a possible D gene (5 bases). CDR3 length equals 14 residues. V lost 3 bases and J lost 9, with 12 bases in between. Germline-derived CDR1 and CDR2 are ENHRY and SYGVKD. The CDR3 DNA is TGTGCCATCAGTGATGGGGGGGTTATTTCACCCCTCCACTTT. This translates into CAISDGGVISPLHF.

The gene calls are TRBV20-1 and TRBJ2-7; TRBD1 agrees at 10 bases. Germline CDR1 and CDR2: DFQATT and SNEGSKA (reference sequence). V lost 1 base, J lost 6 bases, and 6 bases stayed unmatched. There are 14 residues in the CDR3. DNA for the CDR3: TGCAGTGCTAGAGTCCCCGGGACAGGGGCCGAGCAGTACTTC. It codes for CSARVPGTGAEQYF.

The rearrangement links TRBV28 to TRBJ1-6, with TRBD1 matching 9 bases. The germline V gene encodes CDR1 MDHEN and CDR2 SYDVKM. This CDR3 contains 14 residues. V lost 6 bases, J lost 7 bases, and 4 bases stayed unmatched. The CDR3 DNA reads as TGTGCCAGCAGCCGGGACAGGGAAAATTCACCCCTCCACTTT. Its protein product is CASSRDRENSPLHF.

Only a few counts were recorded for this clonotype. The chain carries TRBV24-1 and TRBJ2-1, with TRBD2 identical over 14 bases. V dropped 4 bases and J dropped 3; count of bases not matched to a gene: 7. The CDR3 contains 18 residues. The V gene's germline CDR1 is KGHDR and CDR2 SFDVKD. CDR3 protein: CATSDPTSGRAGYNEQFF. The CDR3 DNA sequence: TGTGCCACCAGTGACCCGACTAGCGGGAGGGCCGGCTACAATGAGCAGTTCTTC.